This T cell receptor beta chain was recorded in a study of blood T cells in healthy people across ages. There are a few counts of this clonotype. Its antigen is still unknown. Regarding the study as a whole: Long-lived donors exceeded aged donors in naive CD4+ cells and diversity.

The CDR3 loop spans 17 amino acids. Germline V lookup: CDR1 MDHEN, CDR2 SYDVKM. Trimming shortened V by 3 bases and J by 3 bases, and 21 bases separated the two germline ends. The authors ran a second PCR of about 6 to 11 cycles using a sample-barcoded 5' primer and a J-beta primer mix. TCRdb ran MiXCR on the 5' RACE reads and lists one entry per CDR3 protein. Of 1.2 million to 1.5 million distinct CDR3 sequences in the sample, around 39% were seen once. The rearrangement uses TRBV28 and TRBJ2-7; tentative D call: TRBD2 (6 bases). The sequencing sample was made of blood. The receptor was isolated from a woman aged 18-35 years in good health. The DNA of the CDR3 is TGTGCCAGCAGTTTTGGCTCTTCTCGGGGGACCCACTACGAGCAGTACTTC. Protein product: CASSFGSSRGTHYEQYF.